Here is one T cell receptor beta chain with its context. Its cognate antigen is unknown. The source of the sample is a study of T cell responses to AZD1222 COVID-19 vaccine. Findings and limits, study-wide: Rises in breadth and depth of Spike-specific TCRs came after two AZD1222 doses.

TCRdb's copy holds only in-frame clones and misses some; the assay was immunoSEQ multiplex PCR. The sample contains 20,000 to 30,000 clones, over 75% of which appear only once. This CDR3 has 13 residues. Trimming shortened V by 8 bases and J by 7 bases, and 18 bases separated the two germline ends. Germline lookup yields CDR1 SEHNR and CDR2 FQNEAQ (reference sequence). This sequence was found in an adult who received the AZD1222 COVID-19 vaccine. The sequencing here drew on peripheral blood, taken 28 days after the second AZD1222 dose. The rearrangement links TRBV7-9 to TRBJ2-7, with D possibly matching TRBD2 (6 bases). Here the CDR3 DNA reads TGTGCCAGCGCTTCTACGGGGGAGAGGGAGCAGTACTTC. Amino acid sequence: CASASTGEREQYF.